The 10 T cell receptor beta chains presented below share a single source sample, sequenced in a study of cytomegalovirus exposure and HLA in healthy donors. The primer mix had 60 Vbeta and 13 Jbeta primers. Using immunoSEQ multiplex PCR, the repertoire was profiled, and TCRdb retains in-frame clones only, with some absent. In the table there are 150,000 to 160,000 clones, about 85% of which are singletons. Sequencing was done on a sample of PBMCs. Receptor source: a woman younger than 35 in good health and CMV-seronegative.

The chain recombines TRBV27 with TRBJ2-1, with a possible D match to TRBD1 (5 bases). The V gene's germline CDR1 is MNHEY and CDR2 SMNVEV (reference sequence). The CDR3 consists of 14 residues. Deletions cut 5 bases from V and 2 bases from J, with 10 bases between. The CDR3 sequence: CASSLRVTYNEQFF. The CDR3 nucleotides are TGTGCCAGCAGTCTCAGGGTCACCTACAATGAGCAGTTCTTC.

The chain combines TRBV21-1 with TRBJ1-5. TRBV21-1 is a pseudogene. The CDR3 is 16 amino acids. The CDR3 sequence is CASSTSPGRSNQPQHF. The CDR3 nucleotides read TGTGCCAGCAGCACATCCCCGGGGAGGAGCAATCAGCCCCAGCATTTT.

V and J are TRBV4-2 and TRBJ2-5; tentatively, D is TRBD1 (6 bases). The germline gives CDR1 LGHNA, CDR2 YNFKEQ. CDR3 size: 14 residues. Trimming took off 3 bases at V and 1 base at J, with 9 bases between the two ends. Written as DNA, the CDR3 is TGTGCCAGCAGCCAGGACAGAGCCCAAGAGACCCAGTACTTC. Protein sequence: CASSQDRAQETQYF.

This clone was seen only once. The V call is TRBV30, the J call TRBJ1-2; 8 nucleotides align to TRBD1. There are 15 residues in the CDR3. The V gene's germline CDR1 is GTSNPN and CDR2 SVGIG (reference sequence). The trim removed 2 bases at V and 7 bases at J, leaving 12 bases unmatched. CDR3 nucleotides: TGTGCCTGGAGTTCCCCAGGGGGCTTAATTGGTGGCTACACCTTC. Protein sequence: CAWSSPGGLIGGYTF. Full variable domain (missing parts from reference TRBV30 and TRBJ1-2): SQTIHQWPATLVQPVGSPLSLECTVEGTSNPNLYWYRQAAGRGLQLLFYSVGIGQISSEVPQNLSASRPQDRQFILSSKKLLLSDSGFYLCAWSSPGGLIGGYTFGSGTRLTVV.

This chain connects TRBV27 to TRBJ2-5, with a possible D match to TRBD2 (6 bases). Germline-derived CDR1 and CDR2 are MNHEY and SMNVEV (reference sequence). The CDR3 totals 16 residues. Trimming cost V 5 bases and J 3 bases, with 19 bases left between them. CDR3 sequence: CASSPSRGEREETQYF. CDR3 DNA sequence: TGTGCCAGCAGTCCGTCGCGGGGAGAAAGGGAAGAGACCCAGTACTTC.

V usage is TRBV7-9 and J usage is TRBJ2-5; TRBD1 matches at 7 bases. This CDR3 has 14 residues. V lost 5 bases, J lost 0 bases, and 3 bases stayed unmatched. The V gene's germline CDR1 is SEHNR and CDR2 FQNEAQ (reference sequence). The CDR3 DNA reads TGTGCCAGCAGCCTCGACAGGGACCAAGAGACCCAGTACTTC. It yields the protein CASSLDRDQETQYF.

This chain connects TRBV7-9 to TRBJ1-2; 9 positions agree with TRBD1. Trimming removed 0 bases from V and 6 bases from J; junction bases left unmatched: 2. Germline CDR1 reads SEHNR; CDR2 reads FQNEAQ (reference sequence). This CDR3 comprises 14 residues. The DNA for the CDR3 is TGTGCCAGCAGCTTAGCCGGGACAGGGAATGGCTACACCTTC. It is translated as CASSLAGTGNGYTF.

This clone has only one observation. This rearrangement joins TRBV10-2 to TRBJ2-7, with 9 nucleotides matching TRBD1. This CDR3 region has 13 residues. CDR1 WSHSY and CDR2 SAAADI come from the germline V gene. V gave up 10 bases and J gave up 1 base; unmatched junction bases: 5. The CDR3 bases are TGCGCCACCCGGACAGGGGAGTCCTACGAGCAGTACTTC. Its protein is CATRTGESYEQYF.

This clone has a handful of counts. The CDR3 is CASSGGTGVNYGYTF. DNA of the CDR3: TGTGCCAGTAGTGGAGGGACAGGGGTCAACTATGGCTACACCTTC. This chain uses TRBV19 with TRBJ1-2; TRBD1 matches at 10 bases. J lost 2 bases, V lost 5 bases, and 5 bases had no gene match. Germline CDR1 and CDR2: LNHDA and SQIVND (reference sequence). The CDR3 contains 15 residues.

This chain uses TRBV6-5 with TRBJ2-3; possibly TRBD2 for D (6 bases). V lost 4 bases to trimming and J lost 5 bases, with 13 bases between them. The length of the CDR3 is 14 residues. CDR1 and CDR2 (germline): MNHEY, SVGAGI. The CDR3 DNA reads as TGTGCCAGCAGTTTTTCGGACGGGGGAGATACGCAGTATTTT. Encoded protein: CASSFSDGGDTQYF.